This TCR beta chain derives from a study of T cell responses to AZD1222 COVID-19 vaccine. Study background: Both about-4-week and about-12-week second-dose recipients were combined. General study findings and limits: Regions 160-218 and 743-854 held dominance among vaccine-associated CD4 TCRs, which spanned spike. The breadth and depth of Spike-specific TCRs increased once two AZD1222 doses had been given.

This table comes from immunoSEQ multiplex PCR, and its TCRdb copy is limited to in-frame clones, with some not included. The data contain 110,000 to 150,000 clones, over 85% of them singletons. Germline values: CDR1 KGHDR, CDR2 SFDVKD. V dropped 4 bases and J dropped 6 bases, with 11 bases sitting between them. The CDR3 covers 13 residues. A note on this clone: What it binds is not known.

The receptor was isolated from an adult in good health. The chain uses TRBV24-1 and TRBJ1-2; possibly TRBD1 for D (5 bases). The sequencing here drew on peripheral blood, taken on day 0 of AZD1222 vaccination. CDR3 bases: TGTGCCACCAGTGAAGCAGGGAGCAATGGCTACACCTTC. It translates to CATSEAGSNGYTF.